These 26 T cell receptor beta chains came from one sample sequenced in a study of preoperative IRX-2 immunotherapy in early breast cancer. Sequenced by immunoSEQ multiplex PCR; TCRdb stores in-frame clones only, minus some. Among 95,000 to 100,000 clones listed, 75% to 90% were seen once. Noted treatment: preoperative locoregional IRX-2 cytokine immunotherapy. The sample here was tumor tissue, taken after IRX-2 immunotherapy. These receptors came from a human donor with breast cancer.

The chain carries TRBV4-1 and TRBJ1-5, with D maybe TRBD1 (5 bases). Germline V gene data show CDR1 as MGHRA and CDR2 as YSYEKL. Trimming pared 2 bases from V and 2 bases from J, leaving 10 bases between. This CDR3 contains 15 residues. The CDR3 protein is CASSQQTDRNQPQHF. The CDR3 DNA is TGCGCCAGCAGCCAACAGACAGACCGCAATCAGCCCCAGCATTTT.

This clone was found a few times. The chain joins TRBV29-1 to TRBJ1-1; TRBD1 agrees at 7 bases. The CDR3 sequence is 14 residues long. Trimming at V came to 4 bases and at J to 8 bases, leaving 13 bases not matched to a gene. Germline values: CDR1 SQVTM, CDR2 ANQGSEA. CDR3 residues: CSVAPGQITLEAFF. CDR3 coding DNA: TGCAGCGTTGCTCCGGGACAGATCACTTTAGAAGCTTTCTTT.

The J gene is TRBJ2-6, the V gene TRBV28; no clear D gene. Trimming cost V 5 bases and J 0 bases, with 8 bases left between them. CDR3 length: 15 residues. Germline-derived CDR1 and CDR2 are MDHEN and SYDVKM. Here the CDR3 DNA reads TGTGCCAGCAGTAAACAGAGCTCTGGGGCCAACGTCCTGACTTTC. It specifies CASSKQSSGANVLTF.

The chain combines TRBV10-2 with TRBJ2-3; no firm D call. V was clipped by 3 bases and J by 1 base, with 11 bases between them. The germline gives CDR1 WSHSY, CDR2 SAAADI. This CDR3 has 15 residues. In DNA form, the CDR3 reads TGCGCCAGCAGTGACACCTTCGACGGCACAGATACGCAGTATTTT. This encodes CASSDTFDGTDTQYF.

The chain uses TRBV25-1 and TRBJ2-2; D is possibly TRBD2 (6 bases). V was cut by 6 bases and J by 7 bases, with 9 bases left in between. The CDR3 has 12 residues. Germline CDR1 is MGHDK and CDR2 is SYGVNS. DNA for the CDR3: TGTGCCAGCAGAGAGGGAGGCGGGGAGCTGTTTTTT. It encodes CASREGGGELFF.

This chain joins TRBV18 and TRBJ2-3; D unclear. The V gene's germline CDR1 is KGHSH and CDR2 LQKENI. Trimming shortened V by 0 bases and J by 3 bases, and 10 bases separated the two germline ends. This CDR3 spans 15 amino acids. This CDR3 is CASSPPIFMTDTQYF. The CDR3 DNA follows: TGTGCCAGCTCACCACCGATCTTCATGACAGATACGCAGTATTTT.

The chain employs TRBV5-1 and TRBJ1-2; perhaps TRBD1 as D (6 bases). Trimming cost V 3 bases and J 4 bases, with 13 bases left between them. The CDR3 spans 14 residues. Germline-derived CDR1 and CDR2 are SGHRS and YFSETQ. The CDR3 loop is CASSSQGNRYGYTF. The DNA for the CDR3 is TGCGCCAGCAGCTCCCAGGGGAATCGCTATGGCTACACCTTC.

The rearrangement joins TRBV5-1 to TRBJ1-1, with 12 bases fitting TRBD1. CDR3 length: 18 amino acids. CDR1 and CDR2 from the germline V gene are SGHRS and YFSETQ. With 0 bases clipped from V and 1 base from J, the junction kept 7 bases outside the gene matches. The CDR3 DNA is TGCGCCAGCAGCTTGGAGGGACAGGGGGCCTATCCGAACACTGAAGCTTTCTTT. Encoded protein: CASSLEGQGAYPNTEAFF.

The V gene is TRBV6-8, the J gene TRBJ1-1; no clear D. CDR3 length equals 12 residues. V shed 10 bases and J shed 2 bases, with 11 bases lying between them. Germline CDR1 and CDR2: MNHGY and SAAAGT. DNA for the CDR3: TGTGCCACCCGATCCGGTAACACTGAAGCTTTCTTT. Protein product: CATRSGNTEAFF.

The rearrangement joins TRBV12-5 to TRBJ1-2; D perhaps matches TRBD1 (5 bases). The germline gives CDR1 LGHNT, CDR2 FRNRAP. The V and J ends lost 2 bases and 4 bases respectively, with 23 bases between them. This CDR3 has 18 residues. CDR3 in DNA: TGTGCTAGTGGTTTGCTAAGGCAGGGCAGGAATCGGGTCTATGGCTACACCTTC. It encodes CASGLLRQGRNRVYGYTF.

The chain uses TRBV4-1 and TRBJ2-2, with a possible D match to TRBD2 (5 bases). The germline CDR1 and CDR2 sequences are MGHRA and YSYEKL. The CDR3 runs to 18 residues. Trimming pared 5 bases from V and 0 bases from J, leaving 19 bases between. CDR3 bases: TGCGCCAGCAGCTTTCTCGGATTGGGGAGCACGAACACCGGGGAGCTGTTTTTT. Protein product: CASSFLGLGSTNTGELFF.

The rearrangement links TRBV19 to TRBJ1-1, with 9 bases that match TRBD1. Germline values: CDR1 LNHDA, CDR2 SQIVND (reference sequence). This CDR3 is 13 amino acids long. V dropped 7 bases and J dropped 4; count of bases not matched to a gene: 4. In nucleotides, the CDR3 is TGTGCCAGTATCCGACAGGGGGTCACTGAAGCTTTCTTT. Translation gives CASIRQGVTEAFF.

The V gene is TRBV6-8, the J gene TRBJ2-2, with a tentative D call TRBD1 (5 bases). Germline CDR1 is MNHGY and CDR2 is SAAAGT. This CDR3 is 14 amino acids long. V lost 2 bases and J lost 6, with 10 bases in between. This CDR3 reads CASSYMPGSGELFF. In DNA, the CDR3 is TGTGCCAGCAGTTACATGCCAGGGTCCGGGGAGCTGTTTTTT.

The CDR3 sequence: CASTDRSNQPQHF. The CDR3 nucleotides are TGTGCCAGCACCGATAGGAGCAATCAGCCCCAGCATTTT. The rearrangement links TRBV6-8 to TRBJ1-5, with no clear D. The V end was cut by 7 bases, the J end by 1 base, with 8 bases between. This CDR3 spans 13 amino acids. Germline-derived CDR1 and CDR2 are MNHGY and SAAAGT.

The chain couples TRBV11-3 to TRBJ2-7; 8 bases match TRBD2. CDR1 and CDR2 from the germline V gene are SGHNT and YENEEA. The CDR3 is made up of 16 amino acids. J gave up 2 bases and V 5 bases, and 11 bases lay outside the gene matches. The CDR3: CASSPQSGGGTYEQYF. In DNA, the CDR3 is TGTGCCAGCAGCCCGCAGAGCGGGGGAGGGACCTACGAGCAGTACTTC. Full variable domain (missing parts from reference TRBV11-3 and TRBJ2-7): EAGVVQSPRYKIIEKKQPVAFWCNPISGHNTLYWYLQNLGQGPELLIRYENEEAVDDSQLPKDRFSAERLKGVDSTLKIQPAELGDSAVYLCASSPQSGGGTYEQYFGPGTRLTVT.

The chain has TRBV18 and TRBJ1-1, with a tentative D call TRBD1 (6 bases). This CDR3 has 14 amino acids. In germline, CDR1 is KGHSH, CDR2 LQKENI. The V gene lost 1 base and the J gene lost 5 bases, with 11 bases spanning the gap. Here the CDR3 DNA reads TGTGCCAGCTCACCACAGGGAGGGGGGACTGAAGCTTTCTTT. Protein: CASSPQGGGTEAFF.

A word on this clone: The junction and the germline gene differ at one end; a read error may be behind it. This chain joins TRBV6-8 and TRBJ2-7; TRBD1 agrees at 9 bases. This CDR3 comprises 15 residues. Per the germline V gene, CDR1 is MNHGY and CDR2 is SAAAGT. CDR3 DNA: TGTGCCAGCAGTTACTCCGCCACAGGGGGCTACGAGCAGTATTTC. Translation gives CASSYSATGGYEQYF.

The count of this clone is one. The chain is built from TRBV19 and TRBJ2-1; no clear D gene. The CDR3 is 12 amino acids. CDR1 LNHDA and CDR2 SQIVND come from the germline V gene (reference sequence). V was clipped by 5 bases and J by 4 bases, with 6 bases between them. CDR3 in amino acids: CASSRRYNEQFF. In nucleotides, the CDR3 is TGTGCCAGTAGTCGCCGTTACAATGAGCAGTTCTTC. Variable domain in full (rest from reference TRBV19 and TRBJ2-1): DGGITQSPKYLFRKEGQNVTLSCEQNLNHDAMYWYRQDPGQGLRLIYYSQIVNDFQKGDIAEGYSVSREKKESFPLTVTSAQKNPTAFYLCASSRRYNEQFFGPGTRLTVL.

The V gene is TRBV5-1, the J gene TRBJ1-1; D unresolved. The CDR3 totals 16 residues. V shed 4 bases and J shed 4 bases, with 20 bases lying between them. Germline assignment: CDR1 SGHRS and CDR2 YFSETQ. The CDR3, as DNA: TGCGCCAGCAGCATGAGTGGAGGTAATGAAGGCACTGAAGCTTTCTTT. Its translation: CASSMSGGNEGTEAFF.

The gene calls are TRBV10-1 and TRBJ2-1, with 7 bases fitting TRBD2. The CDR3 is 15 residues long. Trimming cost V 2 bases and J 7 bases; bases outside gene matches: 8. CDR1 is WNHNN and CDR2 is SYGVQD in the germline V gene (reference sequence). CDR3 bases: TGCGCCAGCAGTGAGGGGGCGGGAGAAGGAAATGAGCAGTTCTTC. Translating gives CASSEGAGEGNEQFF.

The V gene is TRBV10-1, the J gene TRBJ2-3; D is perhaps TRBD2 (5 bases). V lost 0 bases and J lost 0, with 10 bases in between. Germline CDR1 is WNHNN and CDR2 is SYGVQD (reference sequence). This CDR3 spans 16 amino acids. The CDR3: CASSESVGASTDTQYF. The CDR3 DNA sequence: TGCGCCAGCAGTGAGTCGGTGGGAGCTAGCACAGATACGCAGTATTTT.

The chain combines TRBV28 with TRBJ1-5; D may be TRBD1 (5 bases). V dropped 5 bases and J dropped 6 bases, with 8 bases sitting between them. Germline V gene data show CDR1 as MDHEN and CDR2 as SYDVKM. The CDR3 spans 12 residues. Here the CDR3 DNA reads TGTGCCAGCAGTCCAGGGTCTCAGCCCCAGCATTTT. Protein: CASSPGSQPQHF. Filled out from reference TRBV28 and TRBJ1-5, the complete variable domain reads DVKVTQSSRYLVKRTGEKVFLECVQDMDHENMFWYRQDPGLGLRLIYFSYDVKMKEKGDIPEGYSVSREKKERFSLILESASTNQTSMYLCASSPGSQPQHFGDGTRLSIL.

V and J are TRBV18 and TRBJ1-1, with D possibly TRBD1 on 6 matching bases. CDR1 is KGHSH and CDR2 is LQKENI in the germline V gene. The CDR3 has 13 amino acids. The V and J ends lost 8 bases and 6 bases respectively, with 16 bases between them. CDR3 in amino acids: CASNTEQGSEAFF. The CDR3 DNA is TGTGCCAGCAACACGGAACAGGGCTCTGAAGCTTTCTTT. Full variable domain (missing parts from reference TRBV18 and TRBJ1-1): NAGVMQNPRHLVRRRGQEARLRCSPMKGHSHVYWYRQLPEEGLKFMVYLQKENIIDESGMPKERFSAEFPKEGPSILRIQQVVRGDSAAYFCASNTEQGSEAFFGQGTRLTVV.

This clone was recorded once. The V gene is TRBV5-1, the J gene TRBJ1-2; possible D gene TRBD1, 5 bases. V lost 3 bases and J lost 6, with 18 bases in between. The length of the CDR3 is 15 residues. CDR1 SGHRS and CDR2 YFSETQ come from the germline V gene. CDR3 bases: TGCGCCAGCAGCTGGGGGGAACTTGGGAGACATGGCTACACCTTC. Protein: CASSWGELGRHGYTF.

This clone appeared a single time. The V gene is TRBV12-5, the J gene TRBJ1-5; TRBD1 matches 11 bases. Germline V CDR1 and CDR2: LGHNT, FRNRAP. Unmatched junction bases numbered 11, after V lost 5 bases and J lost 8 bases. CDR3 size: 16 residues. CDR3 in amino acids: CASGLLGTGGTEPQHF. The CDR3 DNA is TGTGCTAGTGGTCTCCTTGGGACAGGGGGGACGGAGCCCCAGCATTTT.

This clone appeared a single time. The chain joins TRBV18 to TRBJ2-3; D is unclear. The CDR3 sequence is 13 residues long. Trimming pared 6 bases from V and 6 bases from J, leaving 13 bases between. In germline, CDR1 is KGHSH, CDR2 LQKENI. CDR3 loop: CASSLSVGDTQYF. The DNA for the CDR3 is TGTGCCAGCTCTCTATCGGTAGGGGATACGCAGTATTTT.